A single T cell receptor beta chain is shown here with its context. This clonotype was seen a few times. Its antigen is still unknown. Base qualities are not provided; no much larger clone lies one nucleotide away. The library was obtained by RT-PCR. Sequencing was performed on an Illumina HiSeq 2500. The public reads were reprocessed in TCRdb via fastp at Q25 and MiXCR, keeping in-frame beta chains. Here each entry gathers all rows of one CDR3 protein and keeps the most common genes and DNA. The sample has around 530,000 distinct CDR3 sequences on record, about 10% of them singletons. The ten most abundant clones make up approximately 10% of the sample. These data originate in a study of response to subunit inactivated influenza vaccine (dated by TCRdb to the late 2010s). In terms of the full investigation: Deep quantitative profiling of the T cell receptor repertoire was used in the study to follow responses to a trivalent subunit inactivated influenza vaccine.

What the research found in general, with its limitations: The authors suggested that each seasonal influenza vaccination may recruit only a limited number of new T cells.

CDR1 and CDR2, per the germline V gene (reference sequence), are LGHDT and YNNKEL. Its CDR3 holds 15 amino acids, cysteine through phenylalanine. This entry keeps only the CDR3 DNA: 45 bases, framed from base 1. After removal of 5 bases from V and 2 bases from J, the junction retains 5 bases not matched to a gene. In this chain, TRBV3-1 is recombined with TRBJ2-5; a stretch of 10 junction bases matches TRBD2. The material sequenced was PBMCs from blood, taken on the day of vaccination. This sequence was found in a man over 45 who received an inactivated influenza vaccine. Donor details come from another sample of the same person, matched by shared clones. The DNA reads as follows: TGTGCCAGCAGCATGGGACTAGCGATTCAAGAGACCCAGTACTTC. Its translation is CASSMGLAIQETQYF.